This is a list of T cell receptor beta chains from one sample in a study of T cells after yellow fever vaccination. TCRdb reprocessed the 5' RACE reads with MiXCR, giving one entry per CDR3 protein. The data show 250,000 or so distinct CDR3 sequences, over 6.5% seen once. Specimen: CD4+ T cells sorted from PBMCs, collected on the day of the yellow fever booster vaccination. The receptor set was obtained from a man aged 30-40 years who received the YFV17D yellow fever vaccine. CDR3s include the opening cysteine and the closing phenylalanine or tryptophan. The order of the fields is clone size, D gene, J gene, V gene, CDR3 protein, CDR3 DNA. D genes are given only for firm matches. Not every row has a clone size; where given, it reads once, few, many or a size class.

clone_size: many
d_call: .
j_call: TRBJ2-7
v_call: TRBV7-2
cdr3_aa: CASSLMGESSYEQYF
cdr3_nt: TGTGCCAGCAGCTTAATGGGGGAGAGCTCCTACGAGCAGTACTTC

clone_size: many
d_call: .
j_call: TRBJ2-1
v_call: TRBV20-1
cdr3_aa: CSARSGRGNNEQFF
cdr3_nt: TGCAGTGCTAGATCCGGGAGAGGGAACAATGAGCAGTTCTTC

clone_size: .
d_call: .
j_call: TRBJ2-3
v_call: TRBV5-1
cdr3_aa: CASSPGWGKTDTQYF
cdr3_nt: TGCGCCAGCAGCCCAGGCTGGGGAAAGACAGATACGCAGTATTTT

clone_size: .
d_call: .
j_call: TRBJ2-1
v_call: TRBV5-1
cdr3_aa: CASSSGEWNEQFF
cdr3_nt: TGCGCCAGCAGCTCGGGGGAATGGAATGAGCAGTTCTTC

clone_size: .
d_call: .
j_call: TRBJ1-4
v_call: TRBV7-9
cdr3_aa: CASSLAGYEKLFF
cdr3_nt: TGTGCCAGCAGCTTAGCGGGATATGAAAAACTGTTTTTT

clone_size: .
d_call: TRBD1
j_call: TRBJ2-1
v_call: TRBV18
cdr3_aa: CASSPPPGGNEQFF
cdr3_nt: TGTGCCAGCTCACCTCCCCCAGGGGGCAATGAGCAGTTCTTC

clone_size: .
d_call: .
j_call: TRBJ1-5
v_call: TRBV20-1
cdr3_aa: CSARYHSNQPQHF
cdr3_nt: TGCAGTGCCCGCTATCATAGCAATCAGCCCCAGCATTTT

clone_size: many
d_call: TRBD1
j_call: TRBJ2-3
v_call: TRBV20-1
cdr3_aa: CSAPDPGTGKGTDTQYF
cdr3_nt: TGCAGTGCCCCTGATCCCGGGACAGGGAAGGGGACAGATACGCAGTATTTT

clone_size: .
d_call: .
j_call: TRBJ2-5
v_call: TRBV29-1
cdr3_aa: CSVDSPLETQYF
cdr3_nt: TGCAGCGTTGACAGCCCGTTAGAGACCCAGTACTTC

clone_size: few
d_call: .
j_call: TRBJ2-7
v_call: TRBV2
cdr3_aa: CASSPGRGSYEQYF
cdr3_nt: TGTGCCAGCAGTCCGGGACGAGGGTCCTACGAGCAGTACTTC

clone_size: many
d_call: TRBD2
j_call: TRBJ2-3
v_call: TRBV28
cdr3_aa: CASSLGGLAGAGGGTDTQYF
cdr3_nt: TGTGCCAGCAGCCTCGGGGGGTTAGCGGGAGCCGGTGGAGGCACAGATACGCAGTATTTT

clone_size: .
d_call: .
j_call: TRBJ2-3
v_call: TRBV25-1
cdr3_aa: CASSDAGNTDTQYF
cdr3_nt: TGTGCCAGCAGTGACGCAGGAAACACAGATACGCAGTATTTT

clone_size: few
d_call: .
j_call: TRBJ1-5
v_call: TRBV12-3/TRBV12-4
cdr3_aa: CASSQGRISTQHF
cdr3_nt: TGTGCCAGCAGCCAAGGACGGATATCGACCCAGCATTTT

clone_size: many
d_call: .
j_call: TRBJ2-3
v_call: TRBV15
cdr3_aa: CATSRVGSTDTQYF
cdr3_nt: TGTGCCACCAGCAGAGTCGGCAGCACAGATACGCAGTATTTT

clone_size: few
d_call: .
j_call: TRBJ1-5
v_call: TRBV10-2
cdr3_aa: CASKPAGLNQPQHF
cdr3_nt: TGCGCCAGCAAACCGGCAGGGCTCAATCAGCCCCAGCATTTT

clone_size: many
d_call: TRBD1
j_call: TRBJ1-1
v_call: TRBV6-5
cdr3_aa: CASSFTGGEAFF
cdr3_nt: TGTGCCAGCAGTTTTACAGGGGGAGAGGCTTTCTTT

clone_size: .
d_call: .
j_call: TRBJ2-3
v_call: TRBV5-5
cdr3_aa: CASSDHTDTQYF
cdr3_nt: TGTGCCAGCAGCGACCACACAGATACGCAGTATTTT

clone_size: many
d_call: .
j_call: TRBJ2-1
v_call: TRBV12-3/TRBV12-4
cdr3_aa: CASSLGSLGRNEQFF
cdr3_nt: TGTGCCAGCAGTTTAGGTAGTTTGGGACGCAATGAGCAGTTCTTC

clone_size: many
d_call: .
j_call: TRBJ2-1
v_call: TRBV7-9
cdr3_aa: CASSLGQAYNEQFF
cdr3_nt: TGTGCCAGCAGCTTAGGACAGGCATACAATGAGCAGTTCTTC

clone_size: few
d_call: .
j_call: TRBJ2-1
v_call: TRBV24-1
cdr3_aa: CATSGGAPTLNEQFF
cdr3_nt: TGTGCCACCAGTGGGGGAGCCCCTACCCTCAATGAGCAGTTCTTC

clone_size: many
d_call: .
j_call: TRBJ1-5
v_call: TRBV20-1
cdr3_aa: CSARDPRGGQPQHF
cdr3_nt: TGCAGTGCTAGAGATCCCAGGGGAGGACAGCCCCAGCATTTT

clone_size: .
d_call: TRBD1
j_call: TRBJ2-7
v_call: TRBV20-1
cdr3_aa: CCARRGQASSYEQYF
cdr3_nt: TGCTGTGCTAGAAGGGGACAGGCCTCCTCCTACGAGCAGTACTTC

clone_size: .
d_call: .
j_call: TRBJ2-7
v_call: TRBV23-1
cdr3_aa: CASSLRPPLVQYF
cdr3_nt: TGCGCCAGCAGTCTAAGACCTCCGTTGGTGCAGTACTTC

clone_size: .
d_call: .
j_call: TRBJ2-2
v_call: TRBV24-1
cdr3_aa: CATSDPAGQLYTGELFF
cdr3_nt: TGTGCCACCAGTGATCCCGCGGGGCAGCTATACACCGGGGAGCTGTTTTTT

clone_size: few
d_call: TRBD2
j_call: TRBJ2-7
v_call: TRBV7-6
cdr3_aa: CASSRGGTTNYEQYF
cdr3_nt: TGTGCCAGCAGCCGGGGGGGGACAACTAATTACGAGCAGTACTTC

clone_size: .
d_call: .
j_call: TRBJ2-6
v_call: TRBV7-2
cdr3_aa: CASSLTPGGGANVLTF
cdr3_nt: TGTGCCAGCAGCTTGACCCCGGGGGGCGGGGCCAACGTCCTGACTTTC